Sequencing of this T cell receptor beta chain was carried out in a study of cytomegalovirus exposure and HLA in healthy donors. Findings and limits, study-wide: According to a later analysis, most TCR beta chains associated with CMV appeared HLA-restricted. The authors enumerated 150 to 200 TCR beta chains as linked to cytomegalovirus.

Both 60 Vbeta primers and 13 Jbeta primers went into the PCR. The protocol was immunoSEQ multiplex PCR, while the TCRdb copy is restricted to in-frame clones and leaves out a portion. The data contain 100,000 or so clones, approximately 73% of them singletons. There are 14 residues in the CDR3. CDR1 is SGDLS, CDR2 YYNGEE, per germline. Losses at the gene ends were 4 bases for V and 4 bases for J; bases not matched to a gene: 5. This clone was seen once. Its antigen is undetermined. The source is a man aged 35-49 years in good health and CMV-seronegative. Input material: PBMCs. This chain connects TRBV9 to TRBJ2-3, with TRBD2 matching over 8 bases. CDR3 amino acids: CASSPSGGADTQYF. The CDR3, as DNA: TGTGCCAGCAGCCCCAGCGGGGGTGCAGATACGCAGTATTTT.